These 27 T cell receptor beta chains share one sample of origin, sequenced in a study of post-analysis software for immune sequencing data. Study observations and caveats: About five TRBV segments were more frequent in patients than controls; TRBV5-6, TRBV5-1 and TRBV20-1 belonged to this group.

These receptors lack a known antigen. Each TCR beta cDNA library carried unique molecular identifiers. One entry per CDR3 protein results from TCRdb running MiXCR on the PCR reads. The sample contains about 570,000 distinct CDR3 sequences, around a third of which appear only once. Sequenced input: blood. The receptor set was obtained from a girl under 18 with multiple sclerosis.

The chain combines TRBV5-1 with TRBJ1-1; no clear D. V was cut by 1 base and J by 7 bases, with 8 bases left in between. The germline CDR1 and CDR2 sequences are SGHRS and YFSETQ. The CDR3 sequence is 12 residues long. CDR3: CASSLHGDEAFF. CDR3 DNA sequence: TGCGCCAGCAGCTTGCATGGGGATGAAGCTTTCTTT. The complete variable domain, with remaining parts taken from reference TRBV5-1 and TRBJ1-1, reads KAGVTQTPRYLIKTRGQQVTLSCSPISGHRSVSWYQQTPGQGLQFLFEYFSETQRNKGNFPGRFSGRQFSNSRSEMNVSTLELGDSALYLCASSLHGDEAFFGQGTRLTVV.

This clonotype was observed many times. The chain links TRBV6-6 to TRBJ2-7, with a weak D call TRBD1 (6 bases). CDR3 length: 12 residues. V dropped 6 bases and J dropped 3 bases, with 9 bases sitting between them. CDR1 is MNHNY, CDR2 SVGAGI, per germline (reference sequence). The CDR3 loop is CASSQGFYEQYF. The CDR3 DNA reads as TGTGCCAGCAGCCAGGGGTTCTACGAGCAGTACTTC.

This chain uses TRBV6-6 with TRBJ1-2; 11 bases match TRBD1. Germline V lookup: CDR1 MNHNY, CDR2 SVGAGI (reference sequence). This CDR3 is 14 amino acids long. V trimming: 8 bases; J trimming: 7 bases; junction bases outside the gene matches: 9. The CDR3 bases are TGTGCCAGCGCCGGACAGGGGGCTGCGGGTGGCTACACCTTC. It encodes CASAGQGAAGGYTF.

This clonotype was seen more than once but under ten times. J is TRBJ2-4 and V is TRBV3-1; D remains unclear. The CDR3 contains 15 residues. Germline V CDR1 and CDR2: LGHDT, YNNKEL (reference sequence). Trimming took 0 bases from V and 9 from J, leaving 15 bases between them. This chain's CDR3 is CASSQDLTGRSIQYF. The CDR3 nucleotides are TGTGCCAGCAGCCAAGATCTTACCGGAAGGAGCATTCAGTACTTC.

For the CDR3, the DNA is TGTGCCAGCAGCTTAAACGGTCGATCCCACAATGAGCAGTTCTTC. Translated: CASSLNGRSHNEQFF. The J gene is TRBJ2-1, the V gene TRBV7-3; unclear D gene. CDR1 is SGHTA and CDR2 is FQGTGA in the germline V gene. Trimming cost V 1 base and J 5 bases, with 12 bases left between them. The CDR3 covers 15 residues.

This chain connects TRBV7-8 to TRBJ2-7; D unresolved. The CDR3 is 14 residues long. The germline V and J ends were trimmed by 2 bases and 2 bases, with 10 bases remaining between them. The germline V gene has CDR1 SGHVS and CDR2 FQNEAQ. The CDR3 DNA sequence: TGTGCCAGCAGCTTACGTAGGGTGGCCTACGAGCAGTACTTC. Its protein product is CASSLRRVAYEQYF.

CDR3 in amino acids: CASSYWDREAETQYF. CDR3 nucleotides: TGTGCCAGCAGTTACTGGGACAGGGAAGCGGAGACCCAGTACTTC. The rearrangement uses TRBV6-5 and TRBJ2-5; TRBD1 aligns across 9 bases. The CDR3 runs to 15 residues. Germline assignment: CDR1 MNHEY and CDR2 SVGAGI. V shed 1 base and J 5 bases; nucleotides not matched to a gene: 5.

This clonotype was seen many times. The genes are TRBV7-9 and TRBJ2-7; TRBD1 or TRBD2 may be the D gene (5 bases each). Germline V lookup: CDR1 SEHNR, CDR2 FQNEAQ (reference sequence). V lost 8 bases to trimming and J lost 0 bases, with 8 bases between them. The CDR3 is made up of 12 amino acids. The CDR3 bases are TGTGCCAGCGGGGACGGCTCCTACGAGCAGTACTTC. Amino acids: CASGDGSYEQYF.

The chain joins TRBV5-1 to TRBJ2-1; D call uncertain. V was pared by 0 bases and J by 8 bases, with 9 bases between. CDR1 and CDR2 (germline): SGHRS, YFSETQ. There are 13 residues in the CDR3. DNA of the CDR3: TGCGCCAGCAGCTTGGGGCGGAAGGATGAGCAGTTCTTC. This gives the protein CASSLGRKDEQFF.

A few counts support this clonotype. The CDR3 loop reads CASSQDTGGDTDTQYF. The CDR3 DNA sequence: TGTGCCAGCAGCCAAGATACGGGCGGGGACACAGATACGCAGTATTTT. The chain links TRBV4-2 to TRBJ2-3; D possibly corresponds to TRBD2 (6 bases). Trimming pared 0 bases from V and 2 bases from J, leaving 12 bases between. The germline gives CDR1 LGHNA, CDR2 YNFKEQ. This CDR3 has 16 residues.

As regards this clonotype: Given the absence of the conserved phenylalanine or tryptophan at the CDR3 end, a read error is likely. This chain connects TRBV5-5 to TRBJ2-5, with TRBD1 identical over 8 bases. The V and J ends lost 4 bases and 5 bases, in that order; junction bases with no gene match: 13. The CDR3 runs to 16 residues. Germline V gene sequence: CDR1 SGHKS, CDR2 YYEKEE (reference sequence). CDR3 bases: TGTGCCAGCAGCCCCCATACGGCAGGGGGCGAGGAGACCCAGTACTTA. Protein: CASSPHTAGGEETQYL.

V gene TRBV20-1 combines with J gene TRBJ1-5; tentative D call: TRBD1 (5 bases). CDR3 length equals 15 residues. Germline-derived CDR1 and CDR2 are DFQATT and SNEGSKA (reference sequence). V gave up 4 bases and J gave up 4 bases, with 17 bases separating them. The CDR3 sequence: CSAIYLGTANQPQHF. For the CDR3, the DNA is TGCAGTGCTATATACCTGGGGACGGCAAATCAGCCCCAGCATTTT.

The rearrangement uses TRBV6-5 and TRBJ1-1; the D is unclear. This CDR3 comprises 14 residues. Germline loops: CDR1 MNHEY, CDR2 SVGAGI. Trimming removed 0 bases from V and 3 bases from J, with 8 bases in between. This chain's CDR3 is CASSYSNGDTEAFF. In DNA form, the CDR3 reads TGTGCCAGCAGTTACTCGAATGGCGACACTGAAGCTTTCTTT.

The V gene is TRBV20-1, the J gene TRBJ2-5; D is unclear. The J call is in doubt because the DNA end fits TRBJ2-7 better. CDR1 and CDR2 (germline): DFQATT, SNEGSKA (reference sequence). The CDR3 sequence is 14 residues long. CDR3 bases: TGCAGTGCTAGAGATCCTGGGAACGTCTACGAGCAGTACTTC. Translated: CSARDPGNVYEQYF.

There are a few counts of this clonotype. The genes are TRBV4-1 and TRBJ1-1, with D tentatively TRBD1 (6 bases). Germline values: CDR1 MGHRA, CDR2 YSYEKL. V was trimmed by 0 bases and J by 2 bases, leaving 13 bases between them. This CDR3 region has 16 residues. The DNA of the CDR3 is TGCGCCAGCAGCCAAGAAGCGGGGGGCTATAACACTGAAGCTTTCTTT. Its translation is CASSQEAGGYNTEAFF.

The chain carries TRBV5-1 and TRBJ2-3; 11 bases match TRBD1. The germline V gene encodes CDR1 SGHRS and CDR2 YFSETQ. The CDR3 runs 16 residues. V was pared by 2 bases and J by 8 bases, with 10 bases of the junction left unmatched. The CDR3, as DNA: TGCGCCAGCAGCTTTGGGACAGGGGGAGGAAGAGGTACGCAGTATTTT. Protein product: CASSFGTGGGRGTQYF.

In its sample, this clonotype was seen a few times. The chain uses TRBV6-6 and TRBJ1-1; D call uncertain. Trimming took off 0 bases at V and 4 bases at J, with 9 bases between the two ends. Germline V gene sequence: CDR1 MNHNY, CDR2 SVGAGI (reference sequence). The CDR3 length is 14 residues. The CDR3 DNA reads as TGTGCCAGCAGTTACTCCGGGGTCAGCACTGAAGCTTTCTTT. Amino acid sequence: CASSYSGVSTEAFF.

This clonotype was counted a few times. The J gene is TRBJ2-1, the V gene TRBV2, with TRBD2 matching 9 bases. Germline trimming cut 2 bases from V and 6 bases from J; bases unmatched to any gene: 5. CDR1 and CDR2 from the germline V gene are SNHLY and FYNNEI. This CDR3 contains 15 residues. This CDR3 reads CASSELRGGPNEQFF. The DNA of the CDR3 is TGTGCCAGCAGTGAACTGCGGGGGGGCCCCAATGAGCAGTTCTTC.

The chain has TRBV7-2 and TRBJ2-5; D gene unclear. Trimming took off 0 bases at V and 5 bases at J, with 13 bases between the two ends. The CDR3 is 15 residues long. The V gene's germline CDR1 is SGHTA and CDR2 FQGNSA. CDR3 in DNA: TGTGCCAGCAGCTTAGCGGCGCTCCTGTGGGAGACCCAGTACTTC. Amino acid sequence: CASSLAALLWETQYF.

The V call is TRBV5-5, the J call TRBJ1-1; a possible D gene is TRBD1 (5 bases). The CDR3 sequence is 16 residues long. V was pared by 0 bases and J by 5 bases, with 17 bases between. CDR1 and CDR2 from the germline V gene are SGHKS and YYEKEE (reference sequence). CDR3 in amino acids: CASSLAGGTGVTEAFF. The CDR3 bases are TGTGCCAGCAGCTTGGCGGGAGGGACGGGGGTGACTGAAGCTTTCTTT.

This chain uses TRBV3-1 with TRBJ2-5; weak D call: TRBD2 (5 bases). This CDR3 comprises 16 residues. Germline lookup yields CDR1 LGHDT and CDR2 YNNKEL (reference sequence). V dropped 5 bases and J dropped 5 bases, with 21 bases sitting between them. The CDR3 here is CASSDPPGRGSETQYF. The CDR3 DNA is TGTGCCAGCAGCGACCCCCCTGGACGAGGGAGTGAGACCCAGTACTTC.

CDR3 region: CASSPRLLDTQYF. The CDR3 region has the DNA TGTGCCAGCAGTCCGCGCCTACTAGATACGCAGTATTTT. V gene TRBV27 combines with J gene TRBJ2-3; D not resolved. CDR3 size: 13 residues. With 5 bases removed from V and 5 bases from J, the gap between germline ends came to 11 bases. The V gene's germline CDR1 is MNHEY and CDR2 SMNVEV (reference sequence).

This clonotype was detected only a few times. The V call is TRBV5-5, the J call TRBJ1-4; D remains ambiguous. V gave up 1 base and J gave up 5 bases, with 3 bases separating them. CDR3 length: 12 residues. CDR1 SGHKS and CDR2 YYEKEE come from the germline V gene (reference sequence). This CDR3 is CASSLWNEKLFF. The CDR3 coding sequence is TGTGCCAGCAGCTTGTGGAATGAAAAACTGTTTTTT.

The V and J genes are TRBV12-3 or TRBV12-4 and TRBJ2-7; D might be TRBD2 (6 bases). The CDR3 contains 15 residues. Trimming took 3 bases from V and 0 from J, leaving 12 bases between them. As DNA, the CDR3 is TGTGCCAGCAGTTTGGAGGGTCTCAGCTCCTACGAGCAGTACTTC. Encoded protein: CASSLEGLSSYEQYF.

There are a few counts of this clonotype. V gene TRBV4-1 combines with J gene TRBJ2-5, with 9 bases fitting TRBD1. Trimming at V came to 2 bases and at J to 2 bases, leaving 6 bases not matched to a gene. The CDR3 spans 16 residues. Germline V gene sequence: CDR1 MGHRA, CDR2 YSYEKL. The CDR3 nucleotides read TGCGCCAGCAGCCAACTCCCTGGGACAGGGCAAGAGACCCAGTACTTC. It specifies CASSQLPGTGQETQYF.

This clonotype came up a few times. The chain has TRBV6-2 or TRBV6-3 and TRBJ1-1, with TRBD1 matching 7 bases. This CDR3 comprises 13 residues. Trimming removed 5 bases from V and 7 bases from J; junction bases left unmatched: 7. Germline assignment: CDR1 MNHEY and CDR2 SVGEGT. The CDR3 here is CASSRDSGLEAFF. The DNA for the CDR3 is TGTGCCAGCAGTCGGGACAGCGGACTTGAAGCTTTCTTT.

The CDR3 reads CASRREPGQGPYEQYF. CDR3 coding DNA: TGTGCCAGCAGACGAGAACCGGGACAGGGACCCTACGAGCAGTACTTC. The chain recombines TRBV5-6 with TRBJ2-7; 9 bases map to TRBD1. This CDR3 comprises 16 residues. The V and J ends lost 5 bases and 2 bases, in that order; junction bases with no gene match: 11. Per the germline V gene, CDR1 is SGHDT and CDR2 is YYEEEE.